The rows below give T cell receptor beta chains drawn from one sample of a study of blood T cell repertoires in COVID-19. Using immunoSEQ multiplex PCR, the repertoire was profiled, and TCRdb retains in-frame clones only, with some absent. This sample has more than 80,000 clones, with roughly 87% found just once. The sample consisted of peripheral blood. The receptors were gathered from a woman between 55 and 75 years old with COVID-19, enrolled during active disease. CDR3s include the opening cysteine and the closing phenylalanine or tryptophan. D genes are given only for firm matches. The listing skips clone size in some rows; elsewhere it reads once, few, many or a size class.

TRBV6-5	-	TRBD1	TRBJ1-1	TGTGCCAGTTCGACCGGGACAGGGTCTAGGGGGGCTTTCTTT	CASSTGTGSRGAFF
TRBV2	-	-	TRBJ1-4	TGTGCCAGCACCGAGGGGGGGGCTTGGGGTGAAAAACTGTTTTTT	CASTEGGAWGEKLFF
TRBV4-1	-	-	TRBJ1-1	TGCGCCAGCAGCCACCTCGGTCGGGGGGGGACTGAAGCTTTCTTT	CASSHLGRGGTEAFF
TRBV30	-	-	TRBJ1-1	TGTGCCTGGAGCGCCTATACAGGGAAGACTGAAGCTTTCTTT	CAWSAYTGKTEAFF
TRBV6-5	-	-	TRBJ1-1	TGTGCCAGCAACCAGGGTGTAGGCACTGAAGCTTTCTTT	CASNQGVGTEAFF
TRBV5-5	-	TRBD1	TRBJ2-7	TGTGCCAGCAGCCCGACGGACAGGGATTTCCACGAGCAGTACTTC	CASSPTDRDFHEQYF
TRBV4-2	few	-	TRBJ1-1	TGTGCCAGCAGCCATGTTCGCACTGAAGCTTTCTTT	CASSHVRTEAFF
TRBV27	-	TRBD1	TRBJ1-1	TGTGCCAGCAGAAGCAGGGGGCGTTACACTGAAGCTTTCTTT	CASRSRGRYTEAFF
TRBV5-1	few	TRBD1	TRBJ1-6	TGCGCCAGCAGCGGCGGGGACAGGGTGAACTATAATTCACCCCTCCACTTT	CASSGGDRVNYNSPLHF
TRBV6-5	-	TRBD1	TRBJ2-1	TGTGCCAGCAGTAAGCGGACAGGGGATCAGAATGAGCAGTTCTTC	CASSKRTGDQNEQFF
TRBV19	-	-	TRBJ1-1	TGTGCCAGTAGCCGAGGACAGTTGAACACTGAAGCTTTCTTT	CASSRGQLNTEAFF
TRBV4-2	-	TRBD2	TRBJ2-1	TGTGCCAGCAGCCAAGAGACTAGCGGGGGGGCCAGGTATGAGCAGTTCTTC	CASSQETSGGARYEQFF
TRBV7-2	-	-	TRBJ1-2	TGTGCCAGCAGCTTAGTAGCTTTAGGGGGCTATGGCTACACCTTC	CASSLVALGGYGYTF
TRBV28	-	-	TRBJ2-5	TGTGCCAGCCTACCGCAAGAAATCCAAGAGACCCAGTACTTC	CASLPQEIQETQYF
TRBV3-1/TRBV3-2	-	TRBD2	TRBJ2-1	TGTGCCAGCAGCCAAGGAGCTGGCGGGGGGCAACCTTGGATCTTC	CASSQGAGGGQPWIF
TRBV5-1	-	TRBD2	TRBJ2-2	TGCGCCAGCAGCTTGGCGGGGGGAACCGGGGAGCTGTTTTTT	CASSLAGGTGELFF
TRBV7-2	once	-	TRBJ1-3	TGTGCCAGCAGCTTAGACGGGGACACCATATATTTT	CASSLDGDTIYF
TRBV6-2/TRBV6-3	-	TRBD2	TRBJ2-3	TGTGCCAGCAGTTTAGCGGGGGATCCGGATACGCAGTATTTT	CASSLAGDPDTQYF
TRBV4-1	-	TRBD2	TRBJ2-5	TGCGCCAGCAGCCAAGCGGGGGGAGAAGAGACCCAGTACTTC	CASSQAGGEETQYF
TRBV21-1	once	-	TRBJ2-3	TGTGCCAGCAGCCTTCCGGGACTAGCGACTGCAGATACGCAGTATTTT	CASSLPGLATADTQYF
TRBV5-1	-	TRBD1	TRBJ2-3	TGCGCCAGCAGCCAACCGGGACAGACCACAGATACGCAGTATTTT	CASSQPGQTTDTQYF
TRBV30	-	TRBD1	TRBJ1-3	TGTGCCTGGAGCCAACAGGGGGCGAGCTCTGGAAACACCATATATTTT	CAWSQQGASSGNTIYF
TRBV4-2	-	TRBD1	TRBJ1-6	TGTGCCAGCAGTTTCGTTGTTGAGGACAGGGGTTTTTCACCCCTCCACTTT	CASSFVVEDRGFSPLHF
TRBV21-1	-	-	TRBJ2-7	TGTGCCAGCAGCTCGGACAGACCCCAGTACTTC	CASSSDRPQYF
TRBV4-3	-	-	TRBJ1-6	TGCGCCAGCAGGGAGGAACGTAATTCACCCCTCCACTTT	CASREERNSPLHF
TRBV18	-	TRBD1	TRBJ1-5	TGTGCCAGCTCACCTCGGGACAGAGTTAGCAATCAGCCCCAGCATTTT	CASSPRDRVSNQPQHF
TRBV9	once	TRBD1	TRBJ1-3	TGTGCCAGCAGCTTTACCGGACAGGGGGGAAACACCATATATTTT	CASSFTGQGGNTIYF
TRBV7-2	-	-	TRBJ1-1	TGTGCCAGCAGCTTAGTCGTCAGGGTAGCCACTGAAGCTTTCTTT	CASSLVVRVATEAFF
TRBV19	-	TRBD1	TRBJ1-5	TGTGCCAGTACCGCAGGGGGTGGTGTATTCAATCAGCCCCAGCATTTT	CASTAGGGVFNQPQHF
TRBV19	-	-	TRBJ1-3	TGTGCCAGTAGTCCCCGTCCCCTCCGGGACACCATATATTTT	CASSPRPLRDTIYF
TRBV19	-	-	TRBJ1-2	TGTGCCAGTACCCGAGACAGGCGTGTTGGCTACACCTTC	CASTRDRRVGYTF
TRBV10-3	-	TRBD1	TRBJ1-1	TGTGCCATCAGTGGATACAGGGGGGGCACTGAAGCTTTCTTT	CAISGYRGGTEAFF
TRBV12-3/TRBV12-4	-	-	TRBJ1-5	TGTGCCAGCAGTTTTTCGGGGGAGCAGCCCCAGCATTTT	CASSFSGEQPQHF
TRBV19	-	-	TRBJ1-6	TGTGCCAGTAGTATAATCGGTTCACCCCTCCACTTT	CASSIIGSPLHF
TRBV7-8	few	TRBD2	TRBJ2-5	TGTGCCAGCAGCTTTAGCGGGGGGGCAGGAGAGACCCAGTACTTC	CASSFSGGAGETQYF
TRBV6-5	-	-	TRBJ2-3	TGTGCCAGCAGACCAGGTGGAGATACGCAGTATTTT	CASRPGGDTQYF
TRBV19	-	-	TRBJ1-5	TGTGCCAGTAGTATAGTAGGGGGGGATAGCAATCAGCCCCAGCATTTT	CASSIVGGDSNQPQHF
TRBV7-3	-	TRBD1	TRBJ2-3	TGTGCCAGCAGCCCCGGGACAGGGGGCTCCACGCCTCGGGATACGCAGTATTTT	CASSPGTGGSTPRDTQYF
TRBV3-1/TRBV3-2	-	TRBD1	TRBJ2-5	TGTGCCAGCAGCCAAGATGGTCCGGGACAGGGGGCGCAGAAGACCCAGTACTTC	CASSQDGPGQGAQKTQYF
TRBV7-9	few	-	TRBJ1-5	TGTGCCAGCAGCTTAGAGCGGAGCAATCAGCCCCAGCATTTT	CASSLERSNQPQHF
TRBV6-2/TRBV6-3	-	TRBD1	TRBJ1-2	TGTGCCAGCAGTCCCCCGACAGGGAACGGCTACACCTTC	CASSPPTGNGYTF